These 18 T cell receptor beta chains came from one sample sequenced in a study of early T cells in non-severe SARS-CoV-2 infection (dated by TCRdb to the early 2020s). The library was obtained by 5' RACE. Sequencing instrument: NextSeq 500. Clones were called with MiXCR by TCRdb after fastp trimmed the public reads at Q25, and only in-frame beta chains were retained. Each CDR3 protein gets just one entry, which takes the most common genes and DNA from the rows behind it. The sample records tens of thousands of distinct CDR3 sequences, 11% of which are singletons. Roughly 3.8% of the sample is taken by the ten largest. Sequenced: whole blood. The receptors were sampled from an adult who was a healthcare worker with PCR-confirmed SARS-CoV-2 infection or an uninfected control (not recorded which).

Worth noting for this clonotype: This may arise from a read error, as a much more abundant clone is one base away. The CDR3 protein is CASSFQTETRYF. CDR3 in DNA: TGTGCCAGCAGTTTTCAGACGGAGACCCGGTACTTC. The chain is built from TRBV28 and TRBJ2-5; D gene unclear. Germline-derived CDR1 and CDR2 are MDHEN and SYDVKM. The CDR3 is 12 amino acids.

This clonotype has ten or more counts. The chain joins TRBV19 to TRBJ2-1; 12 bases match TRBD2. Trimming took 5 bases from V and 4 from J; bases not matched to a gene: 6. The CDR3 is 16 residues long. Looked up from germline, CDR1 is LNHDA and CDR2 is SQIVND (reference sequence). The CDR3 DNA reads as TGTGCCAGTAGTGTCCAACTAGCGGGAGGATACAATGAGCAGTTCTTC. Protein: CASSVQLAGGYNEQFF.

Ten or more counts support this clonotype. As DNA, the CDR3 is TGTGCCAGCAGCGCGCACCGGGACTTCTCCTACGAGCAGTACTTC. It codes for CASSAHRDFSYEQYF. The chain employs TRBV7-9 and TRBJ2-7; a weak D match, TRBD2 (6 bases). In germline, CDR1 is SEHNR, CDR2 FQNEAQ (reference sequence). The CDR3 consists of 15 residues. Deletions cut 5 bases from V and 0 bases from J, with 14 bases between. The entire variable domain, with the rest obtained from reference TRBV7-9 and TRBJ2-7, is as follows: DTGVSQNPRHKITKRGQNVTFRCDPISEHNRLYWYRQTLGQGPEFLTYFQNEAQLEKSRLLSDRFSAERPKGSFSTLEIQRTEQGDSAMYLCASSAHRDFSYEQYFGPGTRLTVT.

A few counts support this clonotype. V gene TRBV7-3 combines with J gene TRBJ2-1; D might be TRBD2 (6 bases). This CDR3 comprises 14 residues. Germline values: CDR1 SGHTA, CDR2 FQGTGA. The V gene lost 3 bases and the J gene lost 8 bases, with 14 bases spanning the gap. The CDR3 sequence: CASSLTTRSDEQFF. CDR3 nucleotide sequence: TGTGCCAGCAGCTTGACGACTAGATCGGATGAGCAGTTCTTC.

This clonotype was seen repeatedly, ten times or more. The chain employs TRBV7-6 and TRBJ2-3, with 12 nucleotides matching TRBD1. CDR1 is SGHVS and CDR2 is FNYEAQ in the germline V gene. CDR3 length: 14 amino acids. V lost 5 bases to trimming and J lost 11 bases; unmatched junction nucleotides: 8. For the CDR3, the DNA is TGTGCCAGCAGCCTGGGGACAGGGGGCCGTAGGCAGTATTTT. It translates to CASSLGTGGRRQYF.

This clonotype came up many times. The chain combines TRBV30 with TRBJ2-2; 7 bases agree with TRBD1. V was clipped by 3 bases and J by 6 bases; unmatched bases: 4. Germline values: CDR1 GTSNPN, CDR2 SVGIG (reference sequence). The CDR3 consists of 13 residues. This CDR3 reads CAWRGQPAGELFF. In DNA, the CDR3 is TGTGCCTGGAGGGGACAGCCGGCCGGGGAGCTGTTTTTT.

This clonotype was picked up many times. The chain has TRBV5-6 and TRBJ1-3; tentatively, D is TRBD1 (6 bases). V was shortened by 4 bases and J by 2 bases, with 10 bases between the two germline ends. Germline values: CDR1 SGHDT, CDR2 YYEEEE. The CDR3 loop spans 14 amino acids. CDR3 bases: TGTGCCAGCAGCCCTGGGACACCTGGAAACACCATATATTTT. Translation: CASSPGTPGNTIYF.

Many counts were recorded for this clonotype. The rearrangement uses TRBV29-1 and TRBJ2-7; TRBD2 agrees at 12 bases. Trimming removed 1 base from V and 3 bases from J; junction bases left unmatched: 4. The CDR3 loop spans 15 amino acids. Germline assignment: CDR1 SQVTM and CDR2 ANQGSEA. CDR3 sequence reads: CSVEGTSGGIYEQYF. For the CDR3, the DNA is TGCAGCGTTGAAGGAACTAGCGGGGGGATCTACGAGCAGTACTTC.

This clonotype was seen at least ten times. The DNA of the CDR3 is TGTGCCAGCAGACAGGGTGGTAACACCGGGGAGCTGTTTTTT. It translates to CASRQGGNTGELFF. The rearrangement joins TRBV7-3 to TRBJ2-2; D perhaps matches TRBD1 (6 bases). V was clipped by 6 bases and J by 2 bases, with 10 bases between them. Germline CDR1 and CDR2: SGHTA and FQGTGA. This CDR3 is 14 amino acids long.

This clonotype was counted a few times. CDR3 in DNA: TGTGCCAGCAGCTTAGTTTTAGCCAAAAACATTCAGTACTTC. Encoded protein: CASSLVLAKNIQYF. The rearrangement links TRBV7-2 to TRBJ2-4; D not resolved. Trimming took off 1 base at V and 0 bases at J, with 4 bases between the two ends. CDR1 is SGHTA and CDR2 is FQGNSA in the germline V gene. The CDR3 is 14 residues long.

This clonotype occurred a few times. This chain uses TRBV7-9 with TRBJ2-1; D unclear. V gave up 1 base and J gave up 12 bases, with 13 bases separating them. The CDR3 has 13 residues. Germline-derived CDR1 and CDR2 are SEHNR and FQNEAQ (reference sequence). The CDR3 DNA reads as TGTGCCAGCAGCTTAGGGGCTGAAAGGGTGCAGTTCTTC. Translating it yields CASSLGAERVQFF.

In this sample, this clonotype turned up many times. This sequence joins TRBV3-1 and TRBJ2-7; 15 nucleotides agree with TRBD2. The CDR3 covers 19 residues. Per germline, CDR1 LGHDT and CDR2 YNNKEL (reference sequence). The J segment lost 0 bases and the V segment lost 0 bases, leaving 6 bases of the junction unmatched. The CDR3 sequence: CASSQDGLAGGPSSYEQYF. The CDR3 region has the DNA TGTGCCAGCAGCCAAGATGGACTAGCGGGAGGGCCGAGCTCCTACGAGCAGTACTTC.

This clonotype came up many times. A much larger clone sits a single nucleotide away, making a read error possible. CDR3 nucleotide sequence: TGTGCCAGCAGCTTAGGGGACCCCTACGAGCAGTACTTC. Translated, it gives CASSLGDPYEQYF. V usage is TRBV7-6 and J usage is TRBJ2-7; D possibly matches TRBD1 or TRBD2 (5 bases each). Germline V lookup: CDR1 SGHVS, CDR2 FNYEAQ. V was shortened by 1 base and J by 2 bases, with 6 bases between the two germline ends. The CDR3 has 13 residues.

Many counts were recorded for this clonotype. The chain links TRBV10-3 to TRBJ1-6, with D unclear. The germline CDR1 and CDR2 sequences are ENHRY and SYGVKD. CDR3 length equals 10 residues. Trimming took off 11 bases at V and 8 bases at J, with 7 bases between the two ends. The CDR3 reads CALTHSPLHF. CDR3 bases: TGTGCCCTCACACATTCACCCCTCCACTTT.

This clonotype has more than one count but fewer than ten. The chain couples TRBV5-5 to TRBJ2-5, with 8 bases aligning to TRBD1. This CDR3 spans 14 amino acids. Trimming cost V 4 bases and J 5 bases; bases outside gene matches: 7. Germline V lookup: CDR1 SGHKS, CDR2 YYEKEE (reference sequence). CDR3 bases: TGTGCCAGCAGCCTCCAGACAGGGGAGGAGACCCAGTACTTC. It specifies CASSLQTGEETQYF.

This clonotype was seen ten or more times. The chain carries TRBV5-1 and TRBJ2-7; 10 nucleotides align to TRBD1. Germline assignment: CDR1 SGHRS and CDR2 YFSETQ. V trimming: 3 bases; J trimming: 6 bases; junction bases outside the gene matches: 12. CDR3 length equals 16 residues. CDR3 sequence: CASSYNPGQGMSEQYF. The CDR3 region has the DNA TGCGCCAGCAGCTACAACCCGGGACAGGGGATGAGCGAGCAGTACTTC.

This clonotype was seen repeatedly, ten times or more. This chain joins TRBV11-3 and TRBJ2-7; tentative D call: TRBD1 (6 bases). V was pared by 4 bases and J by 2 bases, with 21 bases between. The germline gives CDR1 SGHNT, CDR2 YENEEA. This CDR3 has 17 residues. The CDR3 DNA follows: TGTGCCAGCAGCTCGTGGATCCGCCGGGACACCACCTACGAGCAGTACTTC. This encodes CASSSWIRRDTTYEQYF.

The V gene is TRBV18, the J gene TRBJ2-1; D is undetermined. Germline V lookup: CDR1 KGHSH, CDR2 LQKENI. Trimming took off 3 bases at V and 6 bases at J, with 12 bases between the two ends. The CDR3 extends over 14 amino acids. DNA for the CDR3: TGTGCCAGCTCACCCCCCATGAGCTTCAATGAGCAGTTCTTC. It codes for CASSPPMSFNEQFF.